Shown below are 21 T cell receptor beta chains from a single sample sequenced in a study of T cell responses to AZD1222 COVID-19 vaccine (dated by TCRdb to 2020 to 2022). In light of the paper, this sample's time point label describes: about 28 days (+/-7) after the second vaccine dose. Library creation used the immunoSEQ multiplex PCR assay. The immuneACCESS repertoire file appears here via TCRdb, limited to in-frame rearrangements. These files lack a portion of the clones; in checked studies, under half of the deficit traces to unresolved V genes, and the cause of the others is not known. For this sample the table gives some 120,000 clones, of which around 92% were detected only once. Jointly, the top ten make up about 7.7% of the sample. This material consisted of peripheral blood, taken 28 days after the second AZD1222 dose. These receptor sequences come from an adult who received the AZD1222 COVID-19 vaccine.

The rearrangement links TRBV7-9 to TRBJ2-3, with D tentatively TRBD2 (6 bases). Germline V gene lookup returns CDR1 SEHNR and CDR2 FQNEAQ (reference sequence). The CDR3 extends over 16 amino acids. The ends were cut back, 5 bases at V and 9 bases at J, with 24 bases in the middle. The CDR3 loop reads CASSLRRGPAIGTQYF. DNA for the CDR3: TGTGCCAGCAGCCTAAGGCGGGGTCCCGCCATTGGGACGCAGTATTTT.

The gene calls are TRBV5-6 and TRBJ2-7, with 12 bases matching TRBD1. CDR1 SGHDT and CDR2 YYEEEE come from the germline V gene. V shed 4 bases, J shed 2 bases, and the junction held 4 bases outside the gene matches. The CDR3 covers 15 residues. CDR3 amino acids: CASSPGQGATYEQYF. Written as DNA, the CDR3 is TGTGCCAGCAGCCCGGGACAGGGGGCAACCTACGAGCAGTACTTC.

The CDR3 is CASSRQGIEAFF. CDR3 DNA sequence: TGTGCCAGCAGTAGACAGGGCATTGAAGCTTTCTTT. This chain connects TRBV28 to TRBJ1-1; the match to TRBD1 covers 7 bases. J lost 7 bases, V lost 5 bases, and 4 bases had no gene match. The CDR3 extends over 12 amino acids. Looked up from germline, CDR1 is MDHEN and CDR2 is SYDVKM. The full variable domain, in which reference TRBV28 and TRBJ1-1 provide the parts outside the CDR3, is DVKVTQSSRYLVKRTGEKVFLECVQDMDHENMFWYRQDPGLGLRLIYFSYDVKMKEKGDIPEGYSVSREKKERFSLILESASTNQTSMYLCASSRQGIEAFFGQGTRLTVV.

This chain joins TRBV9 and TRBJ1-2; 7 bases map to TRBD1. The J segment lost 0 bases and the V segment lost 3 bases, leaving 23 bases of the junction unmatched. CDR3 size: 21 residues. From germline, CDR1 is SGDLS and CDR2 YYNGEE. DNA of the CDR3: TGTGCCAGCAGCGCTAATCCGGGACAGCCAGACAGATTTTACTCTAACTATGGCTACACCTTC. This gives the protein CASSANPGQPDRFYSNYGYTF.

V gene TRBV14 combines with J gene TRBJ1-1; D ambiguous. V was cut by 1 base and J by 5 bases, with 8 bases left in between. The CDR3 totals 13 residues. Germline lookup yields CDR1 SGHDN and CDR2 FVKESK. CDR3 region: CASSQVSGTEAFF. CDR3 bases: TGTGCCAGCAGCCAAGTTTCCGGTACTGAAGCTTTCTTT.

This chain uses TRBV14 with TRBJ2-1; 14 bases align to TRBD2. The germline gives CDR1 SGHDN, CDR2 FVKESK. V shed 0 bases and J 6 bases; nucleotides not matched to a gene: 7. The CDR3 contains 18 residues. The CDR3 reads CASSQDRLAGGPGNEQFF. As DNA, the CDR3 is TGTGCCAGCAGCCAAGACCGACTAGCGGGAGGGCCCGGCAATGAGCAGTTCTTC.

The rearrangement links TRBV24-1 to TRBJ2-3, with D possibly being TRBD1 or TRBD2 (5 bases each). There are 12 residues in the CDR3. Looked up from germline, CDR1 is KGHDR and CDR2 is SFDVKD. Deletions cut 1 base from V and 10 bases from J, with 8 bases between. The CDR3 DNA follows: TGTGCCACCAGTGATTTCCGGGGACCGCAGTATTTT. It codes for CATSDFRGPQYF.

The CDR3 bases are TGTGCCAGCAGCTTCGGGGGGGGTACCTCCTACGAGCAGTACTTC. It is translated as CASSFGGGTSYEQYF. The rearrangement joins TRBV5-4 to TRBJ2-7; 8 bases fit TRBD2. The V gene's germline CDR1 is SGHNT and CDR2 YYREEE (reference sequence). The J segment lost 0 bases and the V segment lost 2 bases, leaving 4 bases of the junction unmatched. There are 15 residues in the CDR3.

In its sample, this clone was seen a few times. The V call is TRBV6-2 or TRBV6-3, the J call TRBJ1-6; no definite D call. Germline CDR1 is MNHEY and CDR2 is SVGEGT. The V gene lost 2 bases and the J gene lost 3 bases, with 2 bases spanning the gap. The CDR3 sequence is 13 residues long. The CDR3 nucleotides are TGTGCCAGCAGTTACAGCTATAATTCACCCCTCCACTTT. This sequence encodes CASSYSYNSPLHF.

This chain joins TRBV3-1 (or the pseudogene TRBV3-2) and TRBJ2-7; D gene unclear. The CDR3 is 13 amino acids. Per germline, CDR1 LGHDT and CDR2 YNNKEL (reference sequence). Trimming shortened V by 3 bases and J by 5 bases, and 11 bases separated the two germline ends. CDR3 nucleotides: TGTGCCAGCAGCCAGGAATATAGGGACGAGCAGTACTTC. Protein product: CASSQEYRDEQYF.

The chain joins TRBV19 to TRBJ2-6; 10 bases match TRBD1. Germline V gene lookup returns CDR1 LNHDA and CDR2 SQIVND (reference sequence). V lost 10 bases, J lost 4 bases, and 7 bases stayed unmatched. This CDR3 is built from 15 residues. The CDR3 sequence: CATRDRGRGANVLTF. The CDR3 DNA reads TGTGCCACAAGGGACAGGGGACGGGGGGCCAACGTCCTGACTTTC.

V is TRBV30 and J is TRBJ2-4; 8 positions match TRBD2. CDR1 is GTSNPN and CDR2 is SVGIG in the germline V gene (reference sequence). This CDR3 region has 16 residues. Germline trimming cut 3 bases from V and 3 bases from J; bases unmatched to any gene: 10. The CDR3 loop is CAWRGGLAGGKNIQYF. The DNA of the CDR3 is TGTGCCTGGAGGGGCGGACTAGCCGGAGGCAAAAACATTCAGTACTTC. The complete variable domain, with remaining parts taken from reference TRBV30 and TRBJ2-4, reads SQTIHQWPATLVQPVGSPLSLECTVEGTSNPNLYWYRQAAGRGLQLLFYSVGIGQISSEVPQNLSASRPQDRQFILSSKKLLLSDSGFYLCAWRGGLAGGKNIQYFGAGTRLSVL.

This chain connects TRBV15 to TRBJ2-1, with 10 positions matching TRBD2. The germline CDR1 and CDR2 sequences are LNHNV and YYDKDF (reference sequence). Germline trimming cut 3 bases from V and 0 bases from J; bases unmatched to any gene: 11. CDR3 size: 19 residues. CDR3 sequence: CATSSPGLASTSSYNEQFF. The CDR3, as DNA: TGTGCCACCAGCAGTCCGGGACTAGCGAGTACTAGCTCCTACAATGAGCAGTTCTTC.

V is TRBV28 and J is TRBJ1-6; 9 bases are shared with TRBD1. The trim removed 6 bases at V and 9 bases at J, leaving 3 bases unmatched. The CDR3 is made up of 13 amino acids. Germline lookup yields CDR1 MDHEN and CDR2 SYDVKM. CDR3: CASSTGGSSPLHF. The CDR3 nucleotides read TGTGCCAGCAGCACAGGGGGCAGTTCACCCCTCCACTTT.

This chain links TRBV28 with TRBJ2-1; D is unresolved. CDR3 length: 12 residues. Germline V gene data show CDR1 as MDHEN and CDR2 as SYDVKM. The germline V and J ends were trimmed by 6 bases and 2 bases, with 5 bases remaining between them. The CDR3 loop reads CASRTPYNEQFF. CDR3 nucleotides: TGTGCCAGCAGGACACCCTACAATGAGCAGTTCTTC.

The rearrangement joins TRBV7-6 to TRBJ2-3; D may be TRBD1 or TRBD2 (6 bases each). V gave up 1 base and J gave up 2 bases, with 13 bases separating them. This CDR3 has 16 residues. Per the germline V gene, CDR1 is SGHVS and CDR2 is FNYEAQ. In DNA form, the CDR3 reads TGTGCCAGCAGCTTAGTCGGGGGCCGGAACACAGATACGCAGTATTTT. Protein: CASSLVGGRNTDTQYF.

The DNA of the CDR3 is TGCGCCAGCAGCCCCTCCCCCCCGGGACGAGGACAGTTCTTC. Its protein product is CASSPSPPGRGQFF. The chain recombines TRBV5-1 with TRBJ2-1; possibly TRBD1 or TRBD2 for D (5 bases each). The CDR3 runs 14 residues. Germline CDR1 and CDR2: SGHRS and YFSETQ. Between the trimmed V and J ends, which lost 4 bases and 13 bases, there was a span of 21 bases.

This chain connects TRBV2 to TRBJ1-4, with no clear D. The germline V gene encodes CDR1 SNHLY and CDR2 FYNNEI. The CDR3 totals 14 residues. The V end lost 7 bases, the J end lost 8 bases, and 17 bases lay between the germline ends. The chain's CDR3 is CASISGYGGEKLFF. The CDR3 nucleotides read TGTGCCAGCATCAGCGGCTATGGAGGCGAAAAACTGTTTTTT.

The rearrangement joins TRBV2 to TRBJ2-5; unclear D gene. This CDR3 contains 11 residues. CDR1 SNHLY and CDR2 FYNNEI come from the germline V gene. V was trimmed by 6 bases and J by 2 bases, leaving 4 bases between them. In DNA form, the CDR3 reads TGTGCCAGCAGGGGGCAAGAGACCCAGTACTTC. Translating gives CASRGQETQYF.

V is TRBV3-1 (or the pseudogene TRBV3-2) and J is TRBJ1-2; no clear D. CDR1 is LGHDT and CDR2 is YNNKEL in the germline V gene (reference sequence). The CDR3 loop spans 13 amino acids. V was cut by 2 bases and J by 11 bases, with 15 bases left in between. The DNA of the CDR3 is TGTGCCAGCAGCCAACAGGATACACAATTGTACACCTTC. Its protein product is CASSQQDTQLYTF.

This clone was counted only a few times. The rearrangement joins TRBV28 to TRBJ1-4, with TRBD1 matching 7 bases. The CDR3 contains 17 residues. With V trimmed by 4 bases and J by 6 bases, 14 bases remained unmatched. The germline V gene encodes CDR1 MDHEN and CDR2 SYDVKM. CDR3 coding DNA: TGTGCCAGCAGTTCCCCCTGGACAGGTAGTAGTCATGAAAAACTGTTTTTT. It translates to CASSSPWTGSSHEKLFF.